The rows below give T cell receptor beta chains drawn from one sample of a study of blood T cell repertoires in COVID-19. Here immunoSEQ multiplex PCR was the method, and the copy in TCRdb shows in-frame clones only, minus some. Counted here are roughly 150,000 clones, roughly 80% occurring once; the ten biggest clones make up around 13%. The sample comprised peripheral blood. These receptors came from a woman of 80 years or more with acute or convalescent COVID-19. The CDR3 runs from the conserved cysteine through the conserved F or W. The order of the fields is D gene, V gene, clone size, J gene, CDR3 protein, CDR3 DNA. A D gene is named only where the DNA matches it firmly. Rows may omit the clone size; those that give it use once, few, many or a size class.

>NA|TRBV21-1|NA|TRBJ1-1
CASSKAGQGGTEAFF
TGTGCCAGCAGCAAAGCAGGTCAGGGAGGGACTGAAGCTTTCTTT
>NA|TRBV23-1|NA|TRBJ1-6
CASSPGGVGSQLGSPLHF
TGCGCCAGCAGTCCAGGAGGGGTCGGTTCACAACTAGGTTCACCCCTCCACTTT
>TRBD1|TRBV5-1|NA|TRBJ1-1
CASSSQPGQGALWTEAFF
TGCGCCAGCAGTTCCCAGCCGGGACAGGGGGCGTTATGGACTGAAGCTTTCTTT
>NA|TRBV5-8|NA|TRBJ1-5
CASSLAYYSNQPQHF
TGTGCCAGCAGCTTGGCCTATTATAGCAATCAGCCCCAGCATTTT
>TRBD1|TRBV18|NA|TRBJ1-1
CASSTTGGTEAFF
TGTGCCAGCTCAACCACAGGGGGCACTGAAGCTTTCTTT
>NA|TRBV5-1|NA|TRBJ1-5
CASSLGSQTGYGQPQHF
TGCGCCAGCAGCTTGGGTTCCCAAACAGGGTACGGCCAGCCCCAGCATTTT
>TRBD1|TRBV19|NA|TRBJ2-7
CASNSGQGGEEQYF
TGTGCCAGTAACTCGGGACAGGGGGGTGAGGAGCAGTACTTC
>NA|TRBV12-5|NA|TRBJ2-2
CASGLSTVGELFF
TGTGCTAGTGGTTTGTCGACAGTCGGGGAGCTGTTTTTT
>NA|TRBV5-1|few|TRBJ2-1
CASTIRDLNNEQFF
TGCGCCAGCACAATCCGGGACTTAAACAATGAGCAGTTCTTC
>NA|TRBV6-9|NA|TRBJ2-1
CASSYKSSTGLGWGNEQFF
TGTGCCAGCAGTTATAAATCCTCTACAGGATTAGGCTGGGGCAATGAGCAGTTCTTC
>NA|TRBV5-1|NA|TRBJ2-7
CASSNDREQYF
TGCGCCAGCAGCAACGACAGGGAGCAGTACTTC
>NA|TRBV14|NA|TRBJ2-2
CASSQQGYGELFF
TGTGCCAGCAGCCAACAGGGGTACGGGGAGCTGTTTTTT
>TRBD1|TRBV3-1/TRBV3-2|few|TRBJ1-5
CASSPDRGQPQHF
TGTGCCAGCAGCCCCGACAGGGGGCAGCCCCAGCATTTT
>NA|TRBV5-1|NA|TRBJ2-7
CASSWATGNYEQYF
TGCGCCAGCAGCTGGGCTACAGGGAACTACGAGCAGTACTTC
>TRBD2|TRBV27|NA|TRBJ2-2
CASSLGGRAPGELFF
TGTGCCAGCAGTTTAGGCGGGAGGGCCCCCGGGGAGCTGTTTTTT
>TRBD1|TRBV5-4|NA|TRBJ2-2
CASSHLDPGGTGELFF
TGTGCCAGCAGCCACCTTGATCCAGGGGGCACCGGGGAGCTGTTTTTT
>NA|TRBV28|NA|TRBJ1-5
CASSLGGGRGNQPQHF
TGTGCCAGCAGTTTAGGCGGGGGGCGCGGCAATCAGCCCCAGCATTTT
>TRBD2|TRBV6-5|once|TRBJ2-5
CASSYGGGAWETQYF
TGTGCCAGCAGTTACGGCGGGGGGGCCTGGGAGACCCAGTACTTC
>NA|TRBV21-1|NA|TRBJ1-1
CASSMGQATNTEAFF
TGTGCCAGCAGCATGGGACAGGCAACGAACACTGAAGCTTTCTTT
>NA|TRBV19|NA|TRBJ2-4
CASSKRTGDQYF
TGTGCCAGTAGTAAACGGACGGGGGATCAGTACTTC
>NA|TRBV6-1|NA|TRBJ1-1
CASSEILGRNTEAFF
TGTGCCAGCAGTGAAATCTTGGGGCGAAACACTGAAGCTTTCTTT
>NA|TRBV6-5|NA|TRBJ1-6
CASSREETNSPLHF
TGTGCCAGCAGCCGAGAGGAGACTAACTCACCCCTCCACTTT
>NA|TRBV18|NA|TRBJ1-3
CASSPPAGLAGNTIYF
TGTGCCAGCTCACCACCTGCCGGGTTGGCTGGAAACACCATATATTTT
>NA|TRBV7-2|NA|TRBJ1-6
CAPWGGHSYNSPLHF
TGTGCCCCCTGGGGGGGGCATAGCTATAATTCACCCCTCCACTTT
>TRBD1|TRBV7-6|NA|TRBJ1-1
CASTPRGGGFNTEAFF
TGTGCCAGCACCCCGCGAGGAGGGGGCTTTAACACTGAAGCTTTCTTT
>TRBD1|TRBV6-5|few|TRBJ2-7
CASGTGFSYEQYF
TGTGCCAGCGGGACAGGCTTTTCCTACGAGCAGTACTTC
>TRBD1|TRBV5-1|few|TRBJ2-4
CASSPGDSLFTKNIQYF
TGCGCCAGCAGCCCCGGGGACAGCCTGTTTACCAAAAACATTCAGTACTTC
>TRBD2|TRBV6-5|NA|TRBJ2-1
CASSQRLAGDEQFF
TGTGCCAGCAGCCAAAGACTAGCGGGGGATGAGCAGTTCTTC
>NA|TRBV7-9|NA|TRBJ2-7
CASSDIYEQYF
TGTGCCAGCAGCGACATCTACGAGCAGTACTTC
>NA|TRBV9|few|TRBJ2-3
CASSARATDTQYF
TGTGCCAGCAGCGCCCGAGCCACAGATACGCAGTATTTT
>NA|TRBV14|NA|TRBJ1-1
CASSLLGVNTEAFF
TGTGCCAGCAGCCTCCTAGGGGTGAACACTGAAGCTTTCTTT
>TRBD2|TRBV28|NA|TRBJ2-1
CASGAGLALNEQFF
TGTGCCAGCGGCGCGGGACTAGCGCTCAATGAGCAGTTCTTC
>TRBD2|TRBV19|NA|TRBJ2-7
CASSLIAGGRHEQYF
TGTGCCAGTAGTCTAATAGCGGGAGGAAGACACGAGCAGTACTTC
>TRBD1|TRBV6-5|NA|TRBJ2-5
CASRGTGTETQYF
TGTGCCAGCAGGGGGACAGGGACAGAGACCCAGTACTTC
>TRBD1|TRBV7-3|NA|TRBJ1-2
CASSLTGQGNGYTF
TGTGCCAGCAGCTTAACGGGACAGGGGAATGGCTACACCTTC
>NA|TRBV3-1/TRBV3-2|NA|TRBJ1-3
CASSFPQGNSGNTIYF
TGTGCCAGCAGCTTTCCACAGGGAAACTCTGGAAACACCATATATTTT
>NA|TRBV5-8|few|TRBJ2-7
CASSLGGTPTYYNEQYF
TGTGCCAGCAGCTTGGGGGGGACACCAACCTACTACAACGAGCAGTACTTC
>NA|TRBV27|once|TRBJ1-6
CASSLGQVGSPLHF
TGTGCCAGCAGTTTGGGTCAGGTCGGTTCACCCCTCCACTTT
>TRBD2|TRBV5-6|once|TRBJ2-1
CASTLGFGRTYNEQFF
TGTGCCAGCACCCTGGGGTTCGGGAGGACCTACAATGAGCAGTTCTTC
>NA|TRBV18|NA|TRBJ1-1
CASSPSEGSTEAFF
TGTGCCAGCTCACCGTCCGAGGGATCGACTGAAGCTTTCTTT
>NA|TRBV5-6|once|TRBJ1-6
CASNPGGSYHNSPLHF
TGTGCCAGCAACCCCGGGGGGTCCTACCATAATTCACCCCTCCACTTT
>TRBD1|TRBV6-5|few|TRBJ1-5
CASSQGANNQPQHF
TGTGCCAGCAGTCAGGGGGCTAACAATCAGCCCCAGCATTTT
>TRBD2|TRBV6-5|NA|TRBJ2-3
CASTPAASGRDTQYF
TGTGCCAGCACCCCCGCGGCTAGCGGGAGAGATACGCAGTATTTT
>NA|TRBV12-2|NA|TRBJ2-7
CASRLAPSSGSSYEQYF
TGTGCAAGTCGCTTAGCGCCCTCTAGCGGGAGCTCCTACGAGCAGTACTTC
>NA|TRBV21-1|NA|TRBJ1-5
CASSRTGTLNSNQPQHF
TGTGCCAGCAGCAGAACCGGGACACTTAATAGCAATCAGCCCCAGCATTTT
>TRBD1|TRBV27|NA|TRBJ2-6
CASSSGQAGANVLTF
TGTGCCAGCAGTTCGGGACAGGCCGGGGCCAACGTCCTGACTTTC
>NA|TRBV5-1|few|TRBJ2-5
CASSIRVRETQYF
TGCGCCAGCAGCATTCGAGTACGAGAGACCCAGTACTTC
>TRBD1|TRBV9|NA|TRBJ2-7
CASSVGPGGTYEQYF
TGTGCCAGCAGCGTAGGGCCAGGGGGCACCTACGAGCAGTACTTC
>NA|TRBV5-3|NA|TRBJ1-4
CARSTRQTTNEKLFF
TGTGCCAGAAGCACCAGACAGACGACTAATGAAAAACTGTTTTTT
>TRBD1|TRBV18|NA|TRBJ1-2
CASSSGQGWHYGYTF
TGTGCCAGCTCATCAGGACAGGGGTGGCACTATGGCTACACCTTC
>NA|TRBV6-5|NA|TRBJ2-7
CASTRRGGLDEQYF
TGTGCCAGCACCCGCAGGGGCGGATTGGACGAGCAGTACTTC
>NA|TRBV19|once|TRBJ2-4
CASSIDQWNIQYF
TGTGCCAGTAGTATAGATCAGTGGAACATTCAGTACTTC
>NA|TRBV19|NA|TRBJ1-5
CASSIGHVSSQPQHF
TGTGCCAGTAGTATAGGACACGTGTCATCCCAGCCCCAGCATTTT
>TRBD1|TRBV5-1|NA|TRBJ1-2
CASSLDPWTGAYGYTF
TGCGCCAGCAGCTTGGATCCCTGGACAGGGGCATATGGCTACACCTTC